One sample yielded the 31 T cell receptor beta chains listed below, sequenced in a study of CD8+CD57+ T cells in acquired aplastic anemia. Sequencing involved patients with CD8+CD57+ cell expansion previously shown by flow cytometry. Profiling that covered TCR beta VDJ and CDR3 relied on genomic DNA as its template. Each CDR3 protein gets one entry after TCRdb re-called the reads with MiXCR. The top ten hold 0.75% to 0.95% of the sample, which has 450,000 to 550,000 distinct CDR3 sequences, less than 35% seen once. Sequenced material: sorted CD4+, CD8+, or CD8+CD57+ T cells (not recorded which) from PBMCs. The receptors were gathered from a human donor with aplastic anemia.

CDR3 DNA sequence: TGCGCCAGCAGCCCGACGTCCGGAACAATCTACGAGCAGTACTTC. This codes for CASSPTSGTIYEQYF. The J gene is TRBJ2-7, the V gene TRBV4-1; unclear D gene. Trimming removed 4 bases at V and 3 bases at J, with 16 bases between. In germline, CDR1 is MGHRA, CDR2 YSYEKL. The CDR3 extends over 15 amino acids.

The chain is built from TRBV2 and TRBJ2-7, with a possible D match to TRBD2 (6 bases). This CDR3 spans 15 amino acids. V was pared by 6 bases and J by 5 bases, with 20 bases between. The germline V gene has CDR1 SNHLY and CDR2 FYNNEI. The CDR3 is CASSVDGSRPDEQYF. CDR3 in DNA: TGTGCCAGCAGCGTAGACGGGAGTAGGCCCGACGAGCAGTACTTC.

This clonotype was counted many times. This chain connects TRBV10-3 to TRBJ2-7; 14 bases match TRBD2. CDR3 length: 15 amino acids. Per the germline V gene, CDR1 is ENHRY and CDR2 is SYGVKD. The V segment lost 4 bases and the J segment 5 bases; nucleotides outside the gene matches: 4. The CDR3 DNA is TGTGCCATCAGTGGAAGACTAGCGGGGGGGGACGAGCAGTACTTC. Its translation: CAISGRLAGGDEQYF.

This clonotype was counted at least ten times. The chain links TRBV2 to TRBJ2-6; D not resolved. This CDR3 spans 14 amino acids. Germline V gene sequence: CDR1 SNHLY, CDR2 FYNNEI. V was cut by 8 bases and J by 4 bases, with 12 bases left in between. The DNA for the CDR3 is TGTGCCAGCGCTACTTCAATCGGGGCCAACGTCCTGACTTTC. Translated: CASATSIGANVLTF.

This clonotype was observed many times. The rearrangement links TRBV5-6 to TRBJ2-3; unclear D gene. Trimming pared 5 bases from V and 0 bases from J, leaving 13 bases between. The germline gives CDR1 SGHDT, CDR2 YYEEEE. The CDR3 is made up of 15 amino acids. CDR3 sequence (DNA): TGTGCCAGCAGTCCGCGGACGTATAGCACAGATACGCAGTATTTT. Its translation is CASSPRTYSTDTQYF.

This clonotype has just a few counts. This chain joins TRBV7-9 and TRBJ1-1, with D unresolved. Germline-derived CDR1 and CDR2 are SEHNR and FQNEAQ (reference sequence). V lost 1 base to trimming and J lost 11 bases, with 14 bases between them. This CDR3 contains 13 residues. The CDR3 is CASSLEVTTGAFF. DNA for the CDR3: TGTGCCAGCAGCTTAGAGGTAACCACGGGGGCTTTCTTT.

Many counts were recorded for this clonotype. The chain has TRBV7-9 and TRBJ2-3; D remains unclear. V was cut by 9 bases and J by 2 bases, with 12 bases left in between. Germline assignment: CDR1 SEHNR and CDR2 FQNEAQ (reference sequence). The CDR3 length is 13 residues. CDR3 nucleotide sequence: TGTGCCAGTCTGGAATTGGCCACAGATACGCAGTATTTT. This sequence encodes CASLELATDTQYF.

V and J are TRBV20-1 and TRBJ2-5, with 7 bases identical to TRBD2. From germline, CDR1 is DFQATT and CDR2 SNEGSKA (reference sequence). The CDR3 is 15 amino acids. V lost 0 bases and J lost 2; bases outside the gene matches: 6. This CDR3 is CSARDQGSGQETQYF. The DNA of the CDR3 is TGCAGTGCTAGAGATCAAGGTAGCGGGCAAGAGACCCAGTACTTC.

In its sample, this clonotype was seen many times. The chain is built from TRBV7-9 and TRBJ1-1; D perhaps matches TRBD1 (6 bases). Per germline, CDR1 SEHNR and CDR2 FQNEAQ (reference sequence). The CDR3 is 13 amino acids. V was trimmed by 6 bases and J by 1 base, leaving 9 bases between them. CDR3 in amino acids: CASSQTGNTEAFF. Here the CDR3 DNA reads TGTGCCAGCAGTCAGACAGGGAACACTGAAGCTTTCTTT.

A remark on this clonotype: A much more abundant neighbour one base away suggests this may be a read error. The chain recombines TRBV11-2 with TRBJ1-5; 8 nucleotides match TRBD1. The CDR3 contains 16 residues. The germline V gene encodes CDR1 SGHAT and CDR2 FQNNGV. V lost 5 bases to trimming and J lost 2 bases; unmatched junction nucleotides: 8. CDR3 nucleotides: TGTGCCAGCAGCAGAAACAGGGGGGCGGGCAATCAGCCCCAGCATTTT. Translating it yields CASSRNRGAGNQPQHF.

Worth noting for this clonotype: A clone one base away is much larger, so this may be a read error. The CDR3 carries no conserved terminal phenylalanine or tryptophan, so it likely arises from a read error. The V gene is TRBV19, the J gene TRBJ2-1, with D possibly matching TRBD2 (6 bases). The CDR3 totals 16 residues. Trimming cost V 5 bases and J 0 bases, with 14 bases left between them. Germline CDR1 is LNHDA and CDR2 is SQIVND (reference sequence). For the CDR3, the DNA is TGTGCCAGTAGTCCTCTAGCGCATAGCTCCTACAATGAGCAGTTCCTC. Its translation is CASSPLAHSSYNEQFL.

This clonotype appeared many times. CDR3 protein: CASSSVRQVGNYGYTF. The CDR3, as DNA: TGTGCCAGCAGCTCTGTCCGACAGGTGGGGAACTATGGCTACACCTTC. This sequence joins TRBV11-2 and TRBJ1-2, with D possibly being TRBD1 (6 bases). CDR1 and CDR2 from the germline V gene are SGHAT and FQNNGV. Trimming left V 4 bases short and J 2 bases short, with 17 bases between. This CDR3 is built from 16 residues.

The table lists this clonotype with many counts. The chain uses TRBV15 and TRBJ1-2; a possible D gene is TRBD1 (6 bases). The CDR3 contains 16 residues. Trimming cost V 0 bases and J 5 bases, with 16 bases left between them. Germline assignment: CDR1 LNHNV and CDR2 YYDKDF (reference sequence). The CDR3 here is CATSRDWGGPVYGYTF. The CDR3 region has the DNA TGTGCCACCAGCAGAGATTGGGGGGGGCCCGTTTATGGCTACACCTTC.

Notes on this clonotype: With a much larger clone just one base away, this may be a read error. The CDR3 region is CASSLTSGGETRYF. Written as DNA, the CDR3 is TGTGCCAGCAGCTTAACCAGCGGAGGCGAGACCCGGTACTTC. The gene calls are TRBV7-2 and TRBJ2-5; perhaps TRBD2 as D (5 bases). The CDR3 extends over 14 amino acids. Germline assignment: CDR1 SGHTA and CDR2 FQGNSA. Full variable domain (remainder filled in from reference TRBV7-2 and TRBJ2-5): GAGVSQSPSNKVTEKGKDVELRCDPISGHTALYWYRQSLGQGLEFLIYFQGNSAPDKSGLPSDRFSAERTGGSVSTLTIQRTQQEDSAVYLCASSLTSGGETRYFGPGTRLLVL.

The chain employs TRBV7-6 and TRBJ2-5; D may be TRBD1 or TRBD2 (5 bases each). The CDR3 has 14 amino acids. Germline V gene sequence: CDR1 SGHVS, CDR2 FNYEAQ. V lost 3 bases and J lost 2, with 10 bases in between. In DNA, the CDR3 is TGTGCCAGCAGCTTTATCGGGGCGCAAGAGACCCAGTACTTC. This sequence encodes CASSFIGAQETQYF.

This chain uses TRBV12-3 or TRBV12-4 with TRBJ1-2; no firm D call. V was shortened by 6 bases and J by 5 bases, with 10 bases between the two germline ends. This CDR3 has 12 residues. The CDR3 region is CASRAGLYGYTF. Here the CDR3 DNA reads TGTGCCAGCAGGGCGGGTCTTTATGGCTACACCTTC.

This clonotype was counted a few times. The genes are TRBV5-1 and TRBJ2-1, with 9 positions matching TRBD1. The germline CDR1 and CDR2 sequences are SGHRS and YFSETQ. With V trimmed by 1 base and J by 9 bases, 11 bases remained unmatched. This CDR3 region has 16 residues. This chain's CDR3 is CASSLLAKTGGSEQFF. The CDR3, as DNA: TGCGCCAGCAGCTTGTTGGCTAAAACAGGGGGCAGTGAGCAGTTCTTC.

At least ten counts were recorded for this clonotype. This chain uses TRBV10-2 with TRBJ2-1; 11 nucleotides line up with TRBD2. CDR3 length equals 17 residues. J gave up 4 bases and V 4 bases, and 9 bases lay outside the gene matches. Germline lookup yields CDR1 WSHSY and CDR2 SAAADI. The CDR3: CASSANRLAGRYNEQFF. The DNA for the CDR3 is TGCGCCAGCAGTGCAAACAGACTAGCGGGAAGATACAATGAGCAGTTCTTC.

V usage is TRBV11-2 and J usage is TRBJ2-1, with TRBD2 matching over 7 bases. Germline trimming cut 6 bases from V and 1 base from J; bases unmatched to any gene: 3. The CDR3 totals 14 residues. Germline values: CDR1 SGHAT, CDR2 FQNNGV. The CDR3 loop is CASRDGGSYNEQFF. The CDR3 DNA is TGTGCCAGCAGGGACGGGGGGTCCTACAATGAGCAGTTCTTC.

The rearrangement uses TRBV4-2 and TRBJ1-5, with TRBD1 matching 9 bases. Germline CDR1 and CDR2: LGHNA and YNFKEQ. The CDR3 has 17 amino acids. V trimming: 0 bases; J trimming: 3 bases; junction bases outside the gene matches: 6. Written as DNA, the CDR3 is TGTGCCAGCAGCCAAGATTGGACAGGGGCTCCCAATCAGCCCCAGCATTTT. Amino acid sequence: CASSQDWTGAPNQPQHF.

Concerning this clonotype: A read error may explain this, as a much larger clone is one base away. The chain has TRBV20-1 and TRBJ1-2; the D is unclear. Looked up from germline, CDR1 is DFQATT and CDR2 is SNEGSKA (reference sequence). Trimming removed 6 bases from V and 7 bases from J, with 15 bases in between. CDR3 size: 12 residues. The CDR3 sequence is CSAWEGLGGYTF. CDR3 coding DNA: TGCAGTGCGTGGGAGGGATTGGGTGGCTACACCTTC.

In this sample, this clonotype turned up a few times. The chain carries TRBV9 and TRBJ2-2, with D tentatively TRBD2 (7 bases). Trimming removed 1 base at V and 4 bases at J, with 23 bases between. Germline lookup yields CDR1 SGDLS and CDR2 YYNGEE. The CDR3 is 19 residues long. The CDR3 nucleotides are TGTGCCAGCAGCGTATTGGCGGAGGGAGGGGGAACGACCACCGGGGAGCTGTTTTTT. This translates into CASSVLAEGGGTTTGELFF.

This clonotype was seen only a few times. The chain joins TRBV6-1 to TRBJ1-1; TRBD1 might be the D (5 bases). The CDR3 extends over 15 amino acids. CDR1 MNHNS and CDR2 SASEGT come from the germline V gene. V gave up 5 bases and J gave up 0 bases, with 13 bases separating them. The CDR3, as DNA: TGTGCCAGCAGTCTACAGGACCGCCTGAACACTGAAGCTTTCTTT. This codes for CASSLQDRLNTEAFF.

The chain carries TRBV2 and TRBJ2-7; D possibly corresponds to TRBD1 (6 bases). The V end was cut by 6 bases, the J end by 0 bases, with 15 bases between. The CDR3 sequence is 15 residues long. Germline CDR1 reads SNHLY; CDR2 reads FYNNEI. CDR3 sequence: CASSLESGASYEQYF. The CDR3 DNA sequence: TGTGCCAGCAGCTTGGAGTCAGGGGCCTCCTACGAGCAGTACTTC.

V usage is TRBV6-1 and J usage is TRBJ2-1; TRBD2 aligns across 7 bases. Trimming took 9 bases from V and 1 from J; bases not matched to a gene: 6. This CDR3 is 14 amino acids long. Per germline, CDR1 MNHNS and CDR2 SASEGT. The CDR3 sequence: CASESGTSYNEQFF. The CDR3 nucleotides are TGTGCCAGTGAGAGCGGGACGTCCTACAATGAGCAGTTCTTC.

This clonotype was seen a single time. This clone may be a read error of a much larger clone one base away. The DNA is omitted, as the CDR3 cannot be located on it reliably, and the CDR3 follows TCRdb's listing. V gene TRBV7-6 combines with J gene TRBJ2-1; the tabulated D call, TRBD1, remains unverified against the DNA. The CDR3 contains 17 residues when both ends are counted. Germline CDR1 reads SGHVS; CDR2 reads FNYEAQ. CDR3 amino acids: CASSTTGQGAYWCEQFF.

The V gene is TRBV20-1, the J gene TRBJ2-3; 12 positions match TRBD2. The V gene end was trimmed by 2 bases and the J gene end by 0 bases; junction bases not matched to a gene: 0. Germline V gene lookup returns CDR1 DFQATT and CDR2 SNEGSKA (reference sequence). The CDR3 extends over 15 amino acids. CDR3 DNA sequence: TGCAGTGCTAGAACTAGCGGGGGGAGCACAGATACGCAGTATTTT. This encodes CSARTSGGSTDTQYF.

The chain uses TRBV27 and TRBJ1-5, with a tentative D call TRBD1 (5 bases). CDR3 size: 13 residues. V lost 2 bases and J lost 9, with 11 bases in between. Germline values: CDR1 MNHEY, CDR2 SMNVEV (reference sequence). The CDR3, as DNA: TGTGCCAGCAGTTTAAACGGGAGGGGGCCCCAGCATTTT. It codes for CASSLNGRGPQHF.

This clonotype has a handful of counts. The chain joins TRBV7-9 to TRBJ1-1, with a tentative D call TRBD1 (6 bases). This CDR3 region has 14 residues. The germline gives CDR1 SEHNR, CDR2 FQNEAQ (reference sequence). V was shortened by 3 bases and J by 7 bases, with 15 bases between the two germline ends. This CDR3 is CASSFGQLTLEAFF. The DNA for the CDR3 is TGTGCCAGCAGCTTCGGACAGCTCACCCTTGAAGCTTTCTTT.

This clonotype was seen at least ten times. The chain is built from TRBV24-1 and TRBJ2-4, with D hard to call. Trimming took off 4 bases at V and 13 bases at J, with 7 bases between the two ends. Germline V gene sequence: CDR1 KGHDR, CDR2 SFDVKD. CDR3 length: 10 amino acids. CDR3 sequence: CATSDRNQYF. CDR3 bases: TGTGCCACCAGTGACCGGAACCAGTACTTC.

The chain carries TRBV19 and TRBJ2-7; 7 bases agree with TRBD1. The germline CDR1 and CDR2 sequences are LNHDA and SQIVND (reference sequence). Losses at the gene ends were 9 bases for V and 0 bases for J; bases not matched to a gene: 8. This CDR3 region has 14 residues. The chain's CDR3 is CASTHRDSSYEQYF. The CDR3 nucleotides read TGTGCCAGCACCCACCGGGACAGCTCCTACGAGCAGTACTTC.